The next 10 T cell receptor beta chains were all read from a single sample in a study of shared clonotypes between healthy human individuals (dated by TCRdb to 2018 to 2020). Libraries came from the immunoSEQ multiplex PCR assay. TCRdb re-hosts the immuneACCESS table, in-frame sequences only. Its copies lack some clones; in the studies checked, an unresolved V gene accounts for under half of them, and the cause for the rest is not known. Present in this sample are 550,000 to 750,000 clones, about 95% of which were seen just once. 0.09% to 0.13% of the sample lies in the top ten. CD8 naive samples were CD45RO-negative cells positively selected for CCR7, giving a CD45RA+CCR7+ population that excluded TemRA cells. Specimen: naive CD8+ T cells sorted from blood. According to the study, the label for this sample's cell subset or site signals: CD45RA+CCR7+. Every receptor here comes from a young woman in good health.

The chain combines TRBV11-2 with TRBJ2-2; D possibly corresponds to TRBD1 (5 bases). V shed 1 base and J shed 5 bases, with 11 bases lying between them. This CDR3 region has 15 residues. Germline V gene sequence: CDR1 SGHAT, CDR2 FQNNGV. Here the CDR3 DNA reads TGTGCCAGCAGCTTAGTTGCAGGGAATACCGGGGAGCTGTTTTTT. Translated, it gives CASSLVAGNTGELFF.

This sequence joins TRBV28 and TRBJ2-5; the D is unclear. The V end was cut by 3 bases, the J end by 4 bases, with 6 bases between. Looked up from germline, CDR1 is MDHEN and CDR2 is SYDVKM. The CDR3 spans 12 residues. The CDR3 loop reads CASSLGIETQYF. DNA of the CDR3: TGTGCCAGCAGTTTGGGGATAGAGACCCAGTACTTC.

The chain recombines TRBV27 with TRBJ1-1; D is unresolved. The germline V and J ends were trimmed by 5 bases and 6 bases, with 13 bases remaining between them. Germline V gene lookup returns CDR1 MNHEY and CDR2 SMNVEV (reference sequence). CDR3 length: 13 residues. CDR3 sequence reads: CASSPTNSPEAFF. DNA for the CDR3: TGTGCCAGCAGTCCGACCAACTCCCCTGAAGCTTTCTTT.

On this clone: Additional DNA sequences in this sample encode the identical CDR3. The CDR3 protein is CASSHSGQGNTEAFF. The CDR3 coding sequence is TGCGCCAGCAGCCATTCGGGACAGGGGAACACTGAAGCTTTCTTT. The V call is TRBV4-1, the J call TRBJ1-1; the match to TRBD1 covers 9 bases. The V gene's germline CDR1 is MGHRA and CDR2 YSYEKL. This CDR3 comprises 15 residues. Unmatched junction bases numbered 3, after V lost 3 bases and J lost 1 base.

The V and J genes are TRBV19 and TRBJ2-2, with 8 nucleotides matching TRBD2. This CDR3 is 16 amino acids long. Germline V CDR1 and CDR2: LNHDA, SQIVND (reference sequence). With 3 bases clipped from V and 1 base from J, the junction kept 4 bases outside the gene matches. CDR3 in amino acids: CASSMQREWNTGELFF. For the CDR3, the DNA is TGTGCCAGTAGTATGCAGCGGGAGTGGAACACCGGGGAGCTGTTTTTT. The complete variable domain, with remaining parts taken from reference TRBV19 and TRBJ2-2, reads DGGITQSPKYLFRKEGQNVTLSCEQNLNHDAMYWYRQDPGQGLRLIYYSQIVNDFQKGDIAEGYSVSREKKESFPLTVTSAQKNPTAFYLCASSMQREWNTGELFFGEGSRLTVL.

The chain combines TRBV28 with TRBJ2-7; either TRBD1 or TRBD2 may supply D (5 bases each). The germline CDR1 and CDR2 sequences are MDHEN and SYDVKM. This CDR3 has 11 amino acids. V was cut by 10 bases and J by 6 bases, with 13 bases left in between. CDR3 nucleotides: TGTGCCATTTCACCGGGGCGCGAGCAGTACTTC. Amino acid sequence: CAISPGREQYF.

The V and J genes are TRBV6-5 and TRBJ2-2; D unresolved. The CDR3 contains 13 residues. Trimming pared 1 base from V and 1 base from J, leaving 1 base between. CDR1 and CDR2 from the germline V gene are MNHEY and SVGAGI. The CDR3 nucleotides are TGTGCCAGCAGTTACTTGAACACCGGGGAGCTGTTTTTT. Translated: CASSYLNTGELFF.

The CDR3 DNA follows: TGTGCCACCAAATATGGCGGCTCCTACAATGAGCAGTTCTTC. Translation gives CATKYGGSYNEQFF. This chain uses TRBV15 with TRBJ2-1; D is unresolved. In germline, CDR1 is LNHNV, CDR2 YYDKDF (reference sequence). The CDR3 has 14 residues. V dropped 7 bases and J dropped 0 bases, with 10 bases sitting between them. Using reference TRBV15 and TRBJ2-1 for the parts outside the CDR3, the full variable domain is DAMVIQNPRYQVTQFGKPVTLSCSQTLNHNVMYWYQQKSSQAPKLLFHYYDKDFNNEADTPDNFQSRRPNTSFCFLDIRSPGLGDTAMYLCATKYGGSYNEQFFGPGTRLTVL.

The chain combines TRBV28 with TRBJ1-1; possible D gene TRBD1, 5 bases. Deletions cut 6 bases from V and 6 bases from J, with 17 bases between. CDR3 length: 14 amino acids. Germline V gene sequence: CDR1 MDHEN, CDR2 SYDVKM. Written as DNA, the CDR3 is TGTGCCAGCAGCTTAGAAAGAACGGGGGCTGAAGCTTTCTTT. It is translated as CASSLERTGAEAFF.

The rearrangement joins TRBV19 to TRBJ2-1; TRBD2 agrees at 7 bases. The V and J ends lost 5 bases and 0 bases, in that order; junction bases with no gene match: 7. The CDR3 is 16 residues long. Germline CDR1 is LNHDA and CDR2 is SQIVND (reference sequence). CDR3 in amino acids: CASSAGLPSSYNEQFF. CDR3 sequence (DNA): TGTGCCAGTAGTGCGGGACTACCAAGCTCCTACAATGAGCAGTTCTTC. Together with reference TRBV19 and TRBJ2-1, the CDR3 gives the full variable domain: DGGITQSPKYLFRKEGQNVTLSCEQNLNHDAMYWYRQDPGQGLRLIYYSQIVNDFQKGDIAEGYSVSREKKESFPLTVTSAQKNPTAFYLCASSAGLPSSYNEQFFGPGTRLTVL.